This entry features one T cell receptor (beta chain) sequence. No antigen is known for it. The data stem from a study of cytomegalovirus exposure and HLA in healthy donors. Vbeta (60) and Jbeta (13) primers were used in the PCR. Data came from immunoSEQ multiplex PCR; TCRdb stores just in-frame clones and leaves some out. The data contain roughly 180,000 clones, around 80% of them singletons. The CDR3 spans 15 residues. Germline values: CDR1 SEHNR, CDR2 FQNEAQ (reference sequence). V was cut by 5 bases and J by 8 bases, with 18 bases left in between. General study results and limits: TRBV6-2, TRBV6-3 and other indistinguishable V segments were excluded. Previous analysis showed most TCR beta V segments were productive about 87% or about 30% of the time. It was confirmed in vitro that a few of the CMV-associated chains were specific for CMV antigens.

Sequencing was done on a sample of PBMCs. This sequence joins TRBV7-9 and TRBJ1-4, with D possibly being TRBD1 (6 bases). The source of this sequence is a young man in good health and CMV-seronegative. The CDR3 region is CASSPLGGAEEKLFF. As DNA, the CDR3 is TGTGCCAGCAGCCCACTAGGGGGGGCGGAAGAAAAACTGTTTTTT. The full variable domain, its missing parts supplied by reference TRBV7-9 and TRBJ1-4, is DTGVSQNPRHKITKRGQNVTFRCDPISEHNRLYWYRQTLGQGPEFLTYFQNEAQLEKSRLLSDRFSAERPKGSFSTLEIQRTEQGDSAMYLCASSPLGGAEEKLFFGSGTQLSVL.